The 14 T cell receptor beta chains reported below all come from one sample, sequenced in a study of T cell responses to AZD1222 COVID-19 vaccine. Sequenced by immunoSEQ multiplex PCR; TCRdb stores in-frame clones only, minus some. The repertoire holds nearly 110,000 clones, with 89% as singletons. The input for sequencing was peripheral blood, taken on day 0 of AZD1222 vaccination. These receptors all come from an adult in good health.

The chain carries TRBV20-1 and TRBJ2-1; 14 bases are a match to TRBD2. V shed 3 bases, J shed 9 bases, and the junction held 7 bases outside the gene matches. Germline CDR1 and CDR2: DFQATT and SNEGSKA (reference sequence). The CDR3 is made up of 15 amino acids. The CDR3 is CSASSGLAGAREQFF. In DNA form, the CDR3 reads TGCAGTGCTAGTTCGGGACTAGCGGGAGCTCGTGAGCAGTTCTTC.

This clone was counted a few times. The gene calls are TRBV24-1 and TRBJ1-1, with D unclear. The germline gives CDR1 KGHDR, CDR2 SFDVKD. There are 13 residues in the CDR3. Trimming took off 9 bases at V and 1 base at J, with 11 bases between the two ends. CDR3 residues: CATQLQRNTEAFF. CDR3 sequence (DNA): TGTGCCACCCAACTGCAAAGGAACACTGAAGCTTTCTTT.

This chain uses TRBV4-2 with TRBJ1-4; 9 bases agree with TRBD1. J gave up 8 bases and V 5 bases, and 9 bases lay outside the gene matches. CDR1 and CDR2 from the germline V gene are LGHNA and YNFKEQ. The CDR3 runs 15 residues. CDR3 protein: CASSEGDRDEEKLFF. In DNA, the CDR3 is TGTGCCAGCAGCGAAGGGGACAGGGACGAGGAAAAACTGTTTTTT.

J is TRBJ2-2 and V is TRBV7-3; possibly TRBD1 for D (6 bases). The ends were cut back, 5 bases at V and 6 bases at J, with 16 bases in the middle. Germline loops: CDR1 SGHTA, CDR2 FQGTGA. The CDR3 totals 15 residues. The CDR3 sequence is CASSPQGSAAGELFF. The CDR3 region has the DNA TGTGCCAGCAGCCCACAGGGTTCGGCCGCCGGGGAGCTGTTTTTT.

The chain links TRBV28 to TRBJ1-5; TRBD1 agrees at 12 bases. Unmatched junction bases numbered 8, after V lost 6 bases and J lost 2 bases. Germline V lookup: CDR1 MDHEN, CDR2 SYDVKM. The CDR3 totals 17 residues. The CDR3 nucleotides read TGTGCCAGCAGGGGAGGGACAGGGGGCAGGGGCAATCAGCCCCAGCATTTT. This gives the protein CASRGGTGGRGNQPQHF.

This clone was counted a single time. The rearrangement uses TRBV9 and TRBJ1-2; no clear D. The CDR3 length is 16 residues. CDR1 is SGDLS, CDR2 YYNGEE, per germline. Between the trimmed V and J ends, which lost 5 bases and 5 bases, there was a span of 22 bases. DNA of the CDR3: TGTGCCAGCAGTGTCGGACGGGTCGGGTCCCTTTATGGCTACACCTTC. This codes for CASSVGRVGSLYGYTF.

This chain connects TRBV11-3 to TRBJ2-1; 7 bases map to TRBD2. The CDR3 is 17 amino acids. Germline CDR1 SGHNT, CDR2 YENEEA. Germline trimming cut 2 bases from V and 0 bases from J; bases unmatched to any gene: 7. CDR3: CASSLLPGRSSYNEQFF. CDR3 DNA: TGTGCCAGCAGCTTATTACCCGGGAGGAGCTCCTACAATGAGCAGTTCTTC.

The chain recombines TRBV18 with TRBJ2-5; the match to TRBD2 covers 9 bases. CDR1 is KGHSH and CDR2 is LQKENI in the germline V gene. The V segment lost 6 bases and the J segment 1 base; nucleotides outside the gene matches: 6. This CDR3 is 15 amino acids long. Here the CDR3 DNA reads TGTGCCAGCTCTCGGAGCGGGGGGTTCCAAGAGACCCAGTACTTC. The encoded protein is CASSRSGGFQETQYF. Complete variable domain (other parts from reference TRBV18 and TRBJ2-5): NAGVMQNPRHLVRRRGQEARLRCSPMKGHSHVYWYRQLPEEGLKFMVYLQKENIIDESGMPKERFSAEFPKEGPSILRIQQVVRGDSAAYFCASSRSGGFQETQYFGPGTRLLVL.

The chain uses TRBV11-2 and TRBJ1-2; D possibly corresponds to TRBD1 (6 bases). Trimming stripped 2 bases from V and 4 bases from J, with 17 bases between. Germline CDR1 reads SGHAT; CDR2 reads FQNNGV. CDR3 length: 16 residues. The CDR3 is CASSLSAVGTTYGYTF. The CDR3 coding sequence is TGTGCCAGCAGCTTATCTGCCGTGGGGACAACCTATGGCTACACCTTC. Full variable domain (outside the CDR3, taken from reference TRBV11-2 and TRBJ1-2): EAGVAQSPRYKIIEKRQSVAFWCNPISGHATLYWYQQILGQGPKLLIQFQNNGVVDDSQLPKDRFSAERLKGVDSTLKIQPAKLEDSAVYLCASSLSAVGTTYGYTFGSGTRLTVV.

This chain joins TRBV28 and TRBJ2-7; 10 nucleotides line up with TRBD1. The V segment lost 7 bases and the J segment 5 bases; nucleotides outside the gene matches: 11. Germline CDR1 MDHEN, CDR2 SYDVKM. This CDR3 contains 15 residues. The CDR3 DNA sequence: TGTGCCAGCAAATTTGAAGGGACAGGGGAAGACGAGCAGTACTTC. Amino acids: CASKFEGTGEDEQYF.

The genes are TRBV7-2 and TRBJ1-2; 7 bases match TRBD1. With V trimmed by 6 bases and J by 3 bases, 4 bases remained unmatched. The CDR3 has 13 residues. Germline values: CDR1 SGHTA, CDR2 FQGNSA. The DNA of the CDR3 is TGTGCCAGCAGTTTCGACAGGGACTATGGCTACACCTTC. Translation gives CASSFDRDYGYTF.

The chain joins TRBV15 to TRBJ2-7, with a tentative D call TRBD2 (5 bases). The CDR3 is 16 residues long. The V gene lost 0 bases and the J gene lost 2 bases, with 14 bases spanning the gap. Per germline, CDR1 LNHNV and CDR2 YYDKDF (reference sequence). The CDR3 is CATSRDAVGVTYEQYF. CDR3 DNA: TGTGCCACCAGCAGAGACGCGGTCGGGGTCACCTACGAGCAGTACTTC.

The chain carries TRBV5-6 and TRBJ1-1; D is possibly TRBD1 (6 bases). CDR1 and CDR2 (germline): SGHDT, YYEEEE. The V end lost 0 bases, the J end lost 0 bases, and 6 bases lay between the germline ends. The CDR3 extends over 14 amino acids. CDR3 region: CASSLGGLNTEAFF. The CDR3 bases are TGTGCCAGCAGCTTGGGGGGGCTGAACACTGAAGCTTTCTTT. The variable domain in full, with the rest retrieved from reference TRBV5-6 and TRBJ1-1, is DAGVTQSPTHLIKTRGQQVTLRCSPKSGHDTVSWYQQALGQGPQFIFQYYEEEERQRGNFPDRFSGHQFPNYSSELNVNALLLGDSALYLCASSLGGLNTEAFFGQGTRLTVV.

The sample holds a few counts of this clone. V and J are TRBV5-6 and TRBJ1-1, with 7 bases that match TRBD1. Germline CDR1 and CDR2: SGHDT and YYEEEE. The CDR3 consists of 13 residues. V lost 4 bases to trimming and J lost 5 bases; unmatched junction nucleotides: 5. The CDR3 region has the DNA TGTGCCAGCAGCGCGACAGGGAGGACTGAAGCTTTCTTT. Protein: CASSATGRTEAFF.